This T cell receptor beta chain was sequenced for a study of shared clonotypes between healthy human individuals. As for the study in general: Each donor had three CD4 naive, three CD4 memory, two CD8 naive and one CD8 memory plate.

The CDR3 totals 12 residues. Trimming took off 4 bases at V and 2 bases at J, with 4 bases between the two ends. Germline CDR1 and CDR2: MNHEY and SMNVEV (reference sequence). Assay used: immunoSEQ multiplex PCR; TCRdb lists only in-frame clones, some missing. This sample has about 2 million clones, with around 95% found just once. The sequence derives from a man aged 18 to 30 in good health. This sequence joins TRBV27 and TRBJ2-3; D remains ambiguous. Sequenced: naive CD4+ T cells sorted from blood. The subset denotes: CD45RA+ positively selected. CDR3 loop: CASSSTTDTQYF. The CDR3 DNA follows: TGTGCCAGCAGTTCCACCACAGATACGCAGTATTTT.